This TCR beta chain is drawn from a study of sequential checkpoint blockade in melanoma. Looked up from germline, CDR1 is MNHGY and CDR2 is SAAAGT. Trimming shortened V by 6 bases and J by 8 bases, and 19 bases separated the two germline ends. The CDR3 sequence is 15 residues long. This clone was seen a handful of times. Treatment defined: randomized to nivolumab then ipilimumab (arm A) or the reverse (arm B). Produced via immunoSEQ multiplex PCR; TCRdb's table is partial and in-frame only. Of 40,000 or so clones in the sample, roughly 32% were seen once. The gene calls are TRBV6-8 and TRBJ1-4; D is possibly TRBD1 (5 bases). This clonotype was obtained from a human donor with melanoma. Sequenced here: tumor tissue (inferred from file names), sampled from a patient given nivolumab and ipilimumab in sequence. The CDR3 reads CASSLGHSGGEKLFF. The DNA for the CDR3 is TGTGCCAGCAGCCTCGGACACTCCGGGGGGGAAAAACTGTTTTTT.